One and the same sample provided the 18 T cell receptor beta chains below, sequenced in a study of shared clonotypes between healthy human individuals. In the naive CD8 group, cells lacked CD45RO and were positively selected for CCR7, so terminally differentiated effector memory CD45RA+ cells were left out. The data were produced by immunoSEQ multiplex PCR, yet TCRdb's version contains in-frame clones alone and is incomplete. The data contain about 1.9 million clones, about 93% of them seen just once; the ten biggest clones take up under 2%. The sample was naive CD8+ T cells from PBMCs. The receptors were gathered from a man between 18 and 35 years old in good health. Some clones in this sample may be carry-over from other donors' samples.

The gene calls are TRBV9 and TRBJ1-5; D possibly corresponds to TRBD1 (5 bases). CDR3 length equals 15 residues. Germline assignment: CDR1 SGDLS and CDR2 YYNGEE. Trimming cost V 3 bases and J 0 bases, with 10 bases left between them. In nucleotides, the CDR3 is TGTGCCAGCAGCGAGGGACGGTATAGCAATCAGCCCCAGCATTTT. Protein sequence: CASSEGRYSNQPQHF.

CDR3 coding DNA: TGTGCCAGCAGCATGTCACTCGACAGAGTCCCTGGAAACACCATATATTTT. Translating it yields CASSMSLDRVPGNTIYF. The chain links TRBV28 to TRBJ1-3; D is possibly TRBD1 (5 bases). V lost 6 bases and J lost 2, with 20 bases in between. The CDR3 runs 17 residues. CDR1 and CDR2 from the germline V gene are MDHEN and SYDVKM.

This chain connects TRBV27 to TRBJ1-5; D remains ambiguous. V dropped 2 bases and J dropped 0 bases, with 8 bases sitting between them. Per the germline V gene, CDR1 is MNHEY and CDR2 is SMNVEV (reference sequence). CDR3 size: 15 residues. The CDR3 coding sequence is TGTGCCAGCAGTTTACGTATGGGTAGCAATCAGCCCCAGCATTTT. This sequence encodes CASSLRMGSNQPQHF.

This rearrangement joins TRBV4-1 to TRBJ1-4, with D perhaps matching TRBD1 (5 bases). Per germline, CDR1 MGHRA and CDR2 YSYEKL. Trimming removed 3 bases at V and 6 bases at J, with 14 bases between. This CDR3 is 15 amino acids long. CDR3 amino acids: CASSHAGTGDEKLFF. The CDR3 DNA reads TGCGCCAGCAGCCACGCTGGGACCGGGGATGAAAAACTGTTTTTT.

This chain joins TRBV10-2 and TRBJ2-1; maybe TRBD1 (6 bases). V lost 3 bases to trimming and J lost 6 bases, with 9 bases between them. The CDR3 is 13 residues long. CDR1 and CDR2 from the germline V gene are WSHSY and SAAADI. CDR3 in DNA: TGCGCCAGCAGTGAAAACAGGGCCAATGAGCAGTTCTTC. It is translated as CASSENRANEQFF.

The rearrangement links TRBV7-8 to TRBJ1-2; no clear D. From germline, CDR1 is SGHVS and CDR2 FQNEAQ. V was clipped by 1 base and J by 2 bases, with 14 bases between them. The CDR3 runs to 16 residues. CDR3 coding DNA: TGTGCCAGCAGCTTAGTCGGGCAGCGAGCCAACTATGGCTACACCTTC. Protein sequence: CASSLVGQRANYGYTF.

CDR3 protein: CASSPRGGTPAMNTEAFF. CDR3 coding DNA: TGTGCCAGCAGCCCCCGGGGGGGTACCCCGGCCATGAACACTGAAGCTTTCTTT. This chain connects TRBV7-8 to TRBJ1-1; D is perhaps TRBD1 (5 bases). CDR1 is SGHVS, CDR2 FQNEAQ, per germline. This CDR3 comprises 18 residues. V lost 5 bases and J 0 bases, leaving 22 bases between the germline ends.

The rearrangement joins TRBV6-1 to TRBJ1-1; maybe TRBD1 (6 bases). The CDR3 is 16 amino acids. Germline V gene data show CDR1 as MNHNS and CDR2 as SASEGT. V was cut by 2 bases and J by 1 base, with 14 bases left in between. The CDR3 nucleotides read TGTGCCAGCAGTGAAAAGGGGGGACGGTGGAACACTGAAGCTTTCTTT. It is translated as CASSEKGGRWNTEAFF.

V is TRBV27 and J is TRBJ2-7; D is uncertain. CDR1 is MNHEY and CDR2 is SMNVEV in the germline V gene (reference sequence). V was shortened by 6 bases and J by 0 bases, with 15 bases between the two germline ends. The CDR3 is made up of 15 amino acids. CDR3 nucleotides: TGTGCCAGCAGCTTACTCCTGAAACCCTCCTACGAGCAGTACTTC. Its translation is CASSLLLKPSYEQYF.

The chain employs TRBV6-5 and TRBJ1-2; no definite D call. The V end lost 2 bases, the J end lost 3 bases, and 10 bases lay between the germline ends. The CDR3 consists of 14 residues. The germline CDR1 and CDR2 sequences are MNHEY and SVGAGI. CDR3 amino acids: CASSYAGMDYGYTF. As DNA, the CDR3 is TGTGCCAGCAGTTACGCGGGTATGGACTATGGCTACACCTTC.

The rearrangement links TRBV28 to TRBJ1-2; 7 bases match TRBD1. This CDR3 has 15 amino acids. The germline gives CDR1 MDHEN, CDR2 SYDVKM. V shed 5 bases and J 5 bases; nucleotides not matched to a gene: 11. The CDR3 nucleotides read TGTGCCAGCAGTCGTAACAGGGGTCGGGCGTATGGCTACACCTTC. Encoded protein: CASSRNRGRAYGYTF.

CDR3 in DNA: TGCGCCAGCAGCTTGGCCCGGACAGGGGTAGCCTACGAGCAGTACTTC. Its protein product is CASSLARTGVAYEQYF. The J gene is TRBJ2-7, the V gene TRBV5-1; 9 nucleotides line up with TRBD1. The CDR3 loop spans 16 amino acids. Unmatched junction bases numbered 6, after V lost 0 bases and J lost 2 bases. CDR1 SGHRS and CDR2 YFSETQ come from the germline V gene.

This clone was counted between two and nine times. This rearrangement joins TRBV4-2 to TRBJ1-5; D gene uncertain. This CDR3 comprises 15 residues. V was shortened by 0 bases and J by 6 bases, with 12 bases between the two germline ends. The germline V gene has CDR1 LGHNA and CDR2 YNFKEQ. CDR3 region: CASSQDGSGLQPQHF. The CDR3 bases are TGTGCCAGCAGCCAAGATGGGTCAGGCCTTCAGCCCCAGCATTTT.

The CDR3 bases are TGTGCCAGCAGCGTAGCGGGAGGGGGCGAAGACTATGGCTACACCTTC. This translates into CASSVAGGGEDYGYTF. J is TRBJ1-2 and V is TRBV9; 7 nucleotides line up with TRBD1. This CDR3 comprises 16 residues. The J segment lost 3 bases and the V segment lost 0 bases, leaving 8 bases of the junction unmatched. The germline V gene has CDR1 SGDLS and CDR2 YYNGEE. Combining the CDR3 with reference TRBV9 and TRBJ1-2 gives the whole variable domain DSGVTQTPKHLITATGQRVTLRCSPRSGDLSVYWYQQSLDQGLQFLIQYYNGEERAKGNILERFSAQQFPDLHSELNLSSLELGDSALYFCASSVAGGGEDYGYTFGSGTRLTVV.

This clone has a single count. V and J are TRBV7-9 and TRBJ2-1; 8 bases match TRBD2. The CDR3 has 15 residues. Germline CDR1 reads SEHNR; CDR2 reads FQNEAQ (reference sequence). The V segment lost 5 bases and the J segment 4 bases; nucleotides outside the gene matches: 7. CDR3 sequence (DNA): TGTGCCAGCAGCCCTGGGCGGGAGGAATACAATGAGCAGTTCTTC. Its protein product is CASSPGREEYNEQFF.

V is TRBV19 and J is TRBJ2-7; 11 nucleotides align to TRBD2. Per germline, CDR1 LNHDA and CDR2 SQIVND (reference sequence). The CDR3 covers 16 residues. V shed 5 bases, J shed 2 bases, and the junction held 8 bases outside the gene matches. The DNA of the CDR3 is TGTGCCAGTAGTTCTCTAGCGGGAGGTTCCCCCTACGAGCAGTACTTC. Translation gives CASSSLAGGSPYEQYF.

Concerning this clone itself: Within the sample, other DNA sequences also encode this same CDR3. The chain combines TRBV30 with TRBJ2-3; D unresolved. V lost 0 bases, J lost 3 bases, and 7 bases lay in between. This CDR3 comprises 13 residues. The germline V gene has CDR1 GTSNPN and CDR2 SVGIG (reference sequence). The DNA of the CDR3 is TGTGCCTGGAGTGTATTGCGGACAGATACGCAGTATTTT. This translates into CAWSVLRTDTQYF.

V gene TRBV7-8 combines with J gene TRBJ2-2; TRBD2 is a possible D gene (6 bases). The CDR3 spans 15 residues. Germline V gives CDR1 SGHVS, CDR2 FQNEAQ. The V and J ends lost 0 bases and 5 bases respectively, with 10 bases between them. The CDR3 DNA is TGTGCCAGCAGCTTAGCGACTCGGGGGACCGGGGAGCTGTTTTTT. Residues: CASSLATRGTGELFF.